This T cell receptor beta chain is from a study of cytomegalovirus exposure and HLA in healthy donors. V lost 7 bases to trimming and J lost 3 bases, with 10 bases between them. Germline lookup yields CDR1 MDHEN and CDR2 SYDVKM. The CDR3 has 13 amino acids. The PCR employed 60 Vbeta primers together with 13 Jbeta primers. Generated by immunoSEQ multiplex PCR, the TCRdb table keeps only in-frame clones and is missing some. The table shows some 160,000 clones, with approximately 70% occurring only once. J is TRBJ2-1 and V is TRBV28; unclear D gene. Sequenced sample: PBMCs. This clonotype was obtained from a young woman in good health and CMV-seropositive. The CDR3 reads CASKTSSYNEQFF. The CDR3 DNA follows: TGTGCCAGCAAAACATCAAGCTACAATGAGCAGTTCTTC. Full variable domain (missing parts from reference TRBV28 and TRBJ2-1): DVKVTQSSRYLVKRTGEKVFLECVQDMDHENMFWYRQDPGLGLRLIYFSYDVKMKEKGDIPEGYSVSREKKERFSLILESASTNQTSMYLCASKTSSYNEQFFGPGTRLTVL.